The 5 T cell receptor beta chains listed next were all sequenced from one sample in a study of PD-L1 blockade in urothelial cancer. Time point reported: peripheral blood 6 weeks after treatment start. Only in-frame clones appear in the TCRdb table, and some are missing; sequencing was by immunoSEQ multiplex PCR. The table includes around 40,000 clones, about four fifths detected once. The starting material was PBMCs, obtained around atezolizumab (anti-PD-L1) treatment. These receptors all come from a man in his 60s with urothelial cancer.

The chain carries TRBV5-8 and TRBJ2-3; the D gene is possibly TRBD2 (6 bases). The CDR3 has 16 amino acids. Per germline, CDR1 SGHTS and CDR2 YDEGEE. V lost 5 bases, J lost 3 bases, and 19 bases lay in between. The CDR3 DNA sequence: TGTGCCAGCAGAAAGGGGCGGGGAGGAGTAACAGATACGCAGTATTTT. It specifies CASRKGRGGVTDTQYF. The full variable domain, completed using reference TRBV5-8 and TRBJ2-3, is EAGVTQSPTHLIKTRGQQATLRCSPISGHTSVYWYQQALGLGLQFLLWYDEGEERNRGNFPPRFSGRQFPNYSSELNVNALELEDSALYLCASRKGRGGVTDTQYFGPGTRLTVL.

The CDR3 is CASSLKTGASNTEAFF. In DNA form, the CDR3 reads TGCGCCAGCAGCTTGAAGACAGGGGCATCGAACACTGAAGCTTTCTTT. The chain has TRBV5-1 and TRBJ1-1; 8 bases fit TRBD1. The germline V gene encodes CDR1 SGHRS and CDR2 YFSETQ. The CDR3 spans 16 residues. V lost 1 base to trimming and J lost 1 base; unmatched junction nucleotides: 6.

Here the CDR3 DNA reads TGTGCCAGCCGCGGGCTCGGCAATCAGCCCCAGCATTTT. This encodes CASRGLGNQPQHF. The V gene is TRBV28, the J gene TRBJ1-5; D remains ambiguous. Germline CDR1 MDHEN, CDR2 SYDVKM. V was clipped by 8 bases and J by 2 bases, with 10 bases between them. The length of the CDR3 is 13 residues.

The rearrangement uses TRBV4-1 and TRBJ2-5; 8 bases map to TRBD1. V lost 0 bases to trimming and J lost 5 bases; unmatched junction nucleotides: 20. The V gene's germline CDR1 is MGHRA and CDR2 YSYEKL. The CDR3 covers 20 residues. The CDR3 is CASSQDWQGAWGVDRETQYF. CDR3 nucleotide sequence: TGCGCCAGCAGCCAAGATTGGCAGGGGGCTTGGGGAGTTGATCGGGAGACCCAGTACTTC.

V usage is TRBV7-9 and J usage is TRBJ2-7; no clear D gene. CDR1 and CDR2 (germline): SEHNR, FQNEAQ (reference sequence). The CDR3 consists of 14 residues. V was trimmed by 5 bases and J by 3 bases, leaving 14 bases between them. The CDR3 coding sequence is TGTGCCAGCAGCCCCGTCACGACTTACTACGAGCAGTACTTC. As protein: CASSPVTTYYEQYF. Filled out from reference TRBV7-9 and TRBJ2-7, the complete variable domain reads DTGVSQNPRHKITKRGQNVTFRCDPISEHNRLYWYRQTLGQGPEFLTYFQNEAQLEKSRLLSDRFSAERPKGSFSTLEIQRTEQGDSAMYLCASSPVTTYYEQYFGPGTRLTVT.